This T cell receptor beta chain was observed in a study of graft-versus-host responses after intestinal transplantation. Study background: As for transplant type, recipients had multivisceral, liver-intestinal, or isolated intestinal grafts. Anti-thymocyte globulin induction, then tacrolimus and steroids for 3 to 4 years, went to all recipients.

Study-level results: There were GvH clones found in recipient marrow, and some of them appeared first in ileum or blood.

CDR1 and CDR2 from the germline V gene are MNHEY and SVGAGI. The CDR3 extends over 15 amino acids. Trimming stripped 4 bases from V and 3 bases from J, with 13 bases between. Comment on this clone: Its matching antigen is unknown.

The repertoire was sequenced with immunoSEQ multiplex PCR; TCRdb's copy has only in-frame clones and lacks some. The profile shows approximately 88,000 clones, roughly 88% of them singletons. The specimen was unstimulated CD4+ T cells sorted from spleen or lymph node cells, collected before intestinal transplant. This TCR came from a human donor who received an intestinal transplant. The genes are TRBV6-5 and TRBJ1-3; D may be TRBD1 (6 bases). The CDR3 here is CASSFIQQGGNTIYF. CDR3 coding DNA: TGTGCCAGCAGTTTCATACAACAGGGTGGAAACACCATATATTTT.